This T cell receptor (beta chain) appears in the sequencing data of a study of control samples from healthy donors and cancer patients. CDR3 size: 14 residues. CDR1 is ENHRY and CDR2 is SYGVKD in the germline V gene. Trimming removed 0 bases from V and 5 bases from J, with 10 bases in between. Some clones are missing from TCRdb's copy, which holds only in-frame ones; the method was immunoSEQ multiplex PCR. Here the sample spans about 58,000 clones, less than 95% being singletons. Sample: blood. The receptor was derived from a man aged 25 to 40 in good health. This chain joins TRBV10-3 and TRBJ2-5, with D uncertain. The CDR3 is CAISESGRVETQYF. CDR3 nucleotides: TGTGCCATCAGTGAGTCAGGAAGGGTTGAGACCCAGTACTTC.